The following is a TCR beta chain sequence with its context. As yet, its antigen is unknown. Profiling relied on immunoSEQ multiplex PCR, and the TCRdb table lists in-frame clones only, not all of them. In the table there are about 62,000 clones, roughly 94% of which are singletons. The sample comes from a study of cytomegalovirus exposure and HLA in healthy donors. Study-level findings and limits: The CMV antigen specificity of a few CMV-associated chains was confirmed through in vitro analysis.

This TCR derives from a woman aged 18 to 35 in good health and CMV-seropositive. The specimen was PBMCs.

The CDR3 DNA follows: TGTGCCAGCAGTTTCGTAAGACAGGGCAGAAACACCATATATTTT. Amino acid sequence: CASSFVRQGRNTIYF. This chain uses TRBV6-5 with TRBJ1-3; 7 positions agree with TRBD1. The V gene end was trimmed by 4 bases and the J gene end by 5 bases; junction bases not matched to a gene: 8. CDR1 is MNHEY and CDR2 is SVGAGI in the germline V gene. The CDR3 totals 15 residues.